A single sample is the source of the 8 T cell receptor beta chains below, sequenced in a study of cytomegalovirus exposure and HLA in healthy donors. This PCR relied on a set of 60 Vbeta primers and 13 Jbeta primers. Measured with immunoSEQ multiplex PCR; TCRdb has only the in-frame clones, and not every one. Of 200,000 to 250,000 clones detected, around 80% appear once; the ten largest clones hold about 3%. Material for sequencing was PBMCs. Receptor source: a young man in good health and CMV-seronegative.

This clone was picked up a small number of times. V and J are TRBV5-1 and TRBJ1-1, with 8 bases matching TRBD1. Per germline, CDR1 SGHRS and CDR2 YFSETQ. The CDR3 length is 15 residues. V shed 3 bases, J shed 7 bases, and the junction held 11 bases outside the gene matches. This CDR3 is CASSYYPPGGDEAFF. CDR3 nucleotide sequence: TGCGCCAGCAGCTATTACCCCCCAGGGGGCGATGAAGCTTTCTTT.

This clone has a single count. The genes are TRBV28 and TRBJ1-4; D may be TRBD1 (6 bases). From germline, CDR1 is MDHEN and CDR2 SYDVKM. The V end lost 7 bases, the J end lost 6 bases, and 15 bases lay between the germline ends. This CDR3 has 14 residues. As DNA, the CDR3 is TGTGCCAGCAAGGGCAGGGGTAAAGATGAAAAACTGTTTTTT. Amino acids: CASKGRGKDEKLFF.

V is TRBV14 and J is TRBJ2-4; a weak D match, TRBD2 (6 bases). CDR3 length: 17 amino acids. V was pared by 4 bases and J by 1 base, with 17 bases between. Germline values: CDR1 SGHDN, CDR2 FVKESK. Written as DNA, the CDR3 is TGTGCCAGCAGCCCCGTCCGAGGCCGGGGGGCCAAAAACATTCAGTACTTC. As protein: CASSPVRGRGAKNIQYF.

V gene TRBV6-5 combines with J gene TRBJ1-3; D is unresolved. Trimming removed 2 bases at V and 0 bases at J, with 8 bases between. The CDR3 totals 15 residues. CDR1 MNHEY and CDR2 SVGAGI come from the germline V gene. Here the CDR3 reads CASSYTASSGNTIYF. CDR3 bases: TGTGCCAGCAGTTACACCGCGAGCTCTGGAAACACCATATATTTT.

The chain couples TRBV6-6 to TRBJ1-1; 7 bases are a match to TRBD1. Trimming cost V 6 bases and J 4 bases; bases outside gene matches: 8. CDR3 length: 14 amino acids. Per germline, CDR1 MNHNY and CDR2 SVGAGI (reference sequence). The CDR3 sequence: CASRRDRVSTEAFF. The CDR3 DNA follows: TGTGCCAGCAGAAGAGACAGGGTGAGCACTGAAGCTTTCTTT.

This chain connects TRBV5-6 to TRBJ2-4; D unclear. The V end lost 0 bases, the J end lost 4 bases, and 8 bases lay between the germline ends. This CDR3 is 14 amino acids long. Germline values: CDR1 SGHDT, CDR2 YYEEEE. The CDR3, as DNA: TGTGCCAGCAGCTTGGACAGCCAAAAAAACATTCAGTACTTC. It is translated as CASSLDSQKNIQYF.

The chain couples TRBV5-1 to TRBJ2-2; 7 bases match TRBD1. Germline CDR1 and CDR2: SGHRS and YFSETQ. V was pared by 4 bases and J by 5 bases, with 11 bases of the junction left unmatched. The CDR3 loop spans 16 amino acids. The CDR3 spells CASSRDSQGVTGELFF. The CDR3 coding sequence is TGCGCCAGCAGCCGGGACAGCCAAGGGGTAACCGGGGAGCTGTTTTTT.

CDR3 DNA: TGTGCCAGCTCTTTGAGTCCCCGAGCAGGCCGATTTAGTAGGATTAATTCACCCCTCCACTTT. As protein: CASSLSPRAGRFSRINSPLHF. The chain recombines TRBV28 with TRBJ1-6; no definite D call. Trimming took off 8 bases at V and 6 bases at J, with 35 bases between the two ends. Per the germline V gene, CDR1 is MDHEN and CDR2 is SYDVKM. The CDR3 contains 21 residues.